The T cell receptor beta chain described here comes from a study of T cell responses to AZD1222 COVID-19 vaccine. Study observations and caveats: Possibly, clonal diversity was underestimated; donors were largely white British and included more females.

Note on this clone: The target antigen is unknown.

Repertoires were generated with immunoSEQ multiplex PCR, while TCRdb's copy carries only in-frame clones and drops some. The sample lists approximately 100,000 clones; about nine tenths were seen once. Germline V gene sequence: CDR1 SQVTM, CDR2 ANQGSEA. V was cut by 0 bases and J by 3 bases, with 6 bases left in between. This CDR3 spans 13 amino acids. This material consisted of peripheral blood, taken on day 0 of AZD1222 vaccination. The source of this sequence is an adult in good health. The chain combines TRBV29-1 with TRBJ1-3; possibly TRBD1 for D (5 bases). As DNA, the CDR3 is TGCAGCGTTGAAGACAGGGTTGGAAACACCATATATTTT. Translating gives CSVEDRVGNTIYF.